Below are 9 T cell receptor beta chains sequenced from a single sample in a study of regulatory dendritic cells for organ transplantation. The protocol was immunoSEQ multiplex PCR, while the TCRdb copy is restricted to in-frame clones and leaves out a portion. The repertoire holds 29,000 or so clones, 75% to 80% seen once, with around 2.3% in the top ten. The source material was memory CD4+ T cells from blood. Subset in this sample: CD45RO+ memory T cells. The origin of the receptors is a human donor in good health.

The chain joins TRBV28 to TRBJ2-5; TRBD1 is a possible D gene (5 bases). CDR3 length equals 13 residues. V was pared by 3 bases and J by 5 bases, with 10 bases between. CDR1 and CDR2 from the germline V gene are MDHEN and SYDVKM. The DNA for the CDR3 is TGTGCCAGCAGTTTCCAGGGCCGGGAGACCCAGTACTTC. Protein product: CASSFQGRETQYF.

The genes are TRBV2 and TRBJ1-5, with a possible D match to TRBD1 (5 bases). This CDR3 is 15 amino acids long. Trimming shortened V by 9 bases and J by 0 bases, and 15 bases separated the two germline ends. Germline CDR1 is SNHLY and CDR2 is FYNNEI. DNA for the CDR3: TGTGCCAGTACAGGCGATCTCGGTAGCAATCAGCCCCAGCATTTT. Translated, it gives CASTGDLGSNQPQHF.

This clone was recorded a few times. The V and J genes are TRBV4-2 and TRBJ1-4; D unclear. CDR1 LGHNA and CDR2 YNFKEQ come from the germline V gene. V gave up 1 base and J gave up 4 bases, with 13 bases separating them. This CDR3 has 16 amino acids. The CDR3 loop reads CASSQGGSGRNEKLFF. The CDR3 DNA reads TGTGCCAGCAGCCAAGGCGGAAGTGGGCGTAATGAAAAACTGTTTTTT.

The genes are TRBV4-1 and TRBJ2-2; tentatively, D is TRBD2 (6 bases). Germline CDR1 MGHRA, CDR2 YSYEKL. The CDR3 runs 14 residues. Trimming stripped 4 bases from V and 4 bases from J, with 10 bases between. CDR3 loop: CASSLREFTGELFF. For the CDR3, the DNA is TGCGCCAGCAGCCTTCGGGAGTTCACCGGGGAGCTGTTTTTT.

V and J are TRBV19 and TRBJ1-1, with 8 nucleotides matching TRBD1. Germline CDR1 LNHDA, CDR2 SQIVND (reference sequence). J was trimmed by 4 bases and V by 7 bases; bases with no gene match: 11. This CDR3 region has 15 residues. The CDR3 reads CASNTLGQVITEAFF. The CDR3 region has the DNA TGTGCCAGTAACACTCTGGGACAGGTGATCACTGAAGCTTTCTTT.

V and J are TRBV6-4 and TRBJ2-1, with D possibly TRBD1 on 5 matching bases. Germline V lookup: CDR1 MRHNA, CDR2 SNTAGT. V shed 9 bases and J shed 0 bases, with 15 bases lying between them. The CDR3 contains 15 residues. CDR3 residues: CARLKQVSSYNEQFF. DNA of the CDR3: TGTGCCAGACTGAAACAGGTCAGCTCCTACAATGAGCAGTTCTTC.

The rearrangement uses TRBV7-8 and TRBJ1-1, with D uncertain. Germline V gives CDR1 SGHVS, CDR2 FQNEAQ. CDR3 size: 13 residues. V lost 6 bases and J lost 9, with 17 bases in between. The CDR3 sequence: CASSPVGINKAFF. The CDR3 region has the DNA TGTGCCAGCAGTCCCGTGGGGATTAATAAAGCTTTCTTT.

The CDR3 nucleotides read TGTGCCAGCAGTTTACGGTGGGGTTTGGCGGCTTTCTTT. Amino acid sequence: CASSLRWGLAAFF. The chain is built from TRBV27 and TRBJ1-1; D not certain. Between the trimmed V and J ends, which lost 2 bases and 11 bases, there was a span of 15 bases. Germline-derived CDR1 and CDR2 are MNHEY and SMNVEV (reference sequence). This CDR3 comprises 13 residues.

The chain joins TRBV21-1 to TRBJ2-7. TRBV21-1 is described as a pseudogene. The CDR3 is made up of 16 amino acids. CDR3 coding DNA: TGTGCCAGCAGCAATTGGGGTAACACGTACGTCTACGAGCAGTACTTC. Protein sequence: CASSNWGNTYVYEQYF.